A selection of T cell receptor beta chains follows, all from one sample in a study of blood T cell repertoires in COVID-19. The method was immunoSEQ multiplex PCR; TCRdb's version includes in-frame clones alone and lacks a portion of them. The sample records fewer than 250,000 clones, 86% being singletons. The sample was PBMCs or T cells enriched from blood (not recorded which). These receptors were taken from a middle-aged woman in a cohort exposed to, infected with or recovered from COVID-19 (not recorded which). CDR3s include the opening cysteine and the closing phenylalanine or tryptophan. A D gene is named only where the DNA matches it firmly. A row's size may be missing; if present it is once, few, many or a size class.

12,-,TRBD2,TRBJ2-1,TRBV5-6,CASSLSGRGQFF,TGTGCCAGCAGCTTGTCAGGGAGGGGGCAGTTCTTC
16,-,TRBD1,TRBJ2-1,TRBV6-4,CASSDHTGGSYNEQFF,TGTGCCAGCAGTGACCACACAGGGGGCTCCTACAATGAGCAGTTCTTC
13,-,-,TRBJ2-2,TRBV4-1,CASRLSGTGELFF,TGCGCCAGCAGACTTTCGGGCACCGGGGAGCTGTTTTTT
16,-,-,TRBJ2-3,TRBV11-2,CASSLLGGGPTDTQYF,TGTGCCAGCAGCTTATTGGGGGGAGGTCCGACAGATACGCAGTATTTT
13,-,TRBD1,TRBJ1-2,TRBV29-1,CSARQGQGSGYTF,TGCAGCGCCAGACAGGGACAGGGGAGCGGCTACACCTTC
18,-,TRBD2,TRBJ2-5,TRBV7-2,CASSLRVWAGEGRETQYF,TGTGCCAGCAGCTTACGCGTTTGGGCGGGGGAAGGAAGAGAGACCCAGTACTTC
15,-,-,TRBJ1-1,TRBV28,CASSLLQGSYTEAFF,TGTGCCAGCAGTCTACTCCAGGGGTCGTACACTGAAGCTTTCTTT
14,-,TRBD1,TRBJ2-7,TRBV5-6,CASSSGTGVHEQYF,TGTGCCAGCAGCTCCGGGACAGGGGTCCACGAGCAGTACTTC
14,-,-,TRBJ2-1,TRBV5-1,CASSLNGPYNEQFF,TGCGCCAGCAGCTTAAACGGTCCCTACAATGAGCAGTTCTTC
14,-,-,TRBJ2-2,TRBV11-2,CASSLTADTGELFF,TGTGCCAGCAGCTTAACAGCGGACACCGGGGAGCTGTTTTTT
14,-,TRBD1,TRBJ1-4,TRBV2,CASSEYGQGGKLFF,TGTGCCAGCAGTGAATACGGACAGGGAGGAAAACTGTTTTTT
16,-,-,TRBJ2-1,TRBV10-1,CASSESAVSSYNEQFF,TGCGCCAGCAGTGAGTCGGCGGTGAGCTCCTACAATGAGCAGTTCTTC
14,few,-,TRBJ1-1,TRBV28,CASSYGPGVTEAFF,TGTGCCAGCAGTTATGGACCAGGGGTCACTGAAGCTTTCTTT
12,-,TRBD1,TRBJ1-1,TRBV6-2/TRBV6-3,CASSLGTGEAFF,TGTGCCAGCAGCCTTGGGACAGGTGAAGCTTTCTTT
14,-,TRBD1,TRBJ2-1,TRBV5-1,CASSLADRAYEQFF,TGCGCCAGCAGCTTGGCGGACAGGGCCTATGAGCAGTTCTTC
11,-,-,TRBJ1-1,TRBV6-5,CASSYAAEAFF,TGTGCCAGCAGTTACGCAGCTGAAGCTTTCTTT
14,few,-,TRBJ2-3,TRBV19,CASSLLLVADTQYF,TGTGCCAGTAGCCTCTTGCTAGTGGCAGATACGCAGTATTTT
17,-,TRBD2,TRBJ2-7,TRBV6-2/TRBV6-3,CASSYWPREGSSYEQYF,TGTGCCAGCAGTTACTGGCCCCGGGAGGGGAGCTCCTACGAGCAGTACTTC
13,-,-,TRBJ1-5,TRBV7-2,CASSRAFRQPQHF,TGTGCCAGCAGCCGCGCCTTCCGACAGCCCCAGCATTTT
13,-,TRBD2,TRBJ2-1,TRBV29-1,CSMRSGNYNEQFF,TGCAGCATGAGGAGCGGGAACTACAATGAGCAGTTCTTC
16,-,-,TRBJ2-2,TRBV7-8,CASSIWRGRGTGELFF,TGTGCCAGCAGCATTTGGAGGGGCCGGGGCACCGGGGAGCTGTTTTTT
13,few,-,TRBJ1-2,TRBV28,CASSGTFNYGYTF,TGTGCCAGCAGTGGGACATTTAACTATGGCTACACCTTC
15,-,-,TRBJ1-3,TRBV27,CASSLWAGSGNTIYF,TGTGCCAGCAGTTTGTGGGCCGGCTCTGGAAACACCATATATTTT
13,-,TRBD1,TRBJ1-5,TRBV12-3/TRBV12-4,CASSDRGPQPQHF,TGTGCCAGCAGTGACAGGGGGCCTCAGCCCCAGCATTTT
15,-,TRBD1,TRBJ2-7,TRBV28,CASSHPDRELDEQYF,TGTGCCAGCAGTCACCCGGACAGGGAGTTGGACGAGCAGTACTTC
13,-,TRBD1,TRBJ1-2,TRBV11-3,CASGQDRVGGYTF,TGTGCCTCTGGCCAGGACAGGGTAGGGGGCTACACCTTC
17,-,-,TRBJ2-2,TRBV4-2,CASSQGYDGTNTGELFF,TGTGCCAGCAGCCAAGGATACGACGGGACGAACACCGGGGAGCTGTTTTTT
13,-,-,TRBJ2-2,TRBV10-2,CASSEGGSGELFF,TGCGCCAGCAGTGAGGGAGGGTCCGGGGAGCTGTTTTTT
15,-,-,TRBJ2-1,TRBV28,CASSLAGRSNNEQFF,TGTGCCAGCAGTTTGGCGGGGAGAAGTAACAATGAGCAGTTCTTC
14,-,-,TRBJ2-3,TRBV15,CATSRAPGPYTQYF,TGTGCCACCAGCAGAGCTCCGGGTCCCTATACGCAGTATTTT
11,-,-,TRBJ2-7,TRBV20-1,CRAVSGYEQYF,TGCAGGGCGGTGTCCGGCTACGAGCAGTACTTC
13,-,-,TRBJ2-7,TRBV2,CASAEPGVHEQYF,TGTGCCAGTGCTGAGCCAGGGGTCCACGAGCAGTACTTC
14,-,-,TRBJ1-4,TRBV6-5,CASSYDLLDKKLFF,TGTGCCAGCAGTTACGATCTTCTGGACAAAAAACTGTTTTTT
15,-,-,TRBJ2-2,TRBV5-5,CASSSDTWYTGELFF,TGTGCCAGCAGCTCAGACACTTGGTACACCGGGGAGCTGTTTTTT
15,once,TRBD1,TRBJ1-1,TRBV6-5,CASSPRDRGYTEAFF,TGTGCCAGCAGTCCCCGGGACAGGGGATACACTGAAGCTTTCTTT
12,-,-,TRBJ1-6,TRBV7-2,CASSPPGNTLHF,TGTGCCAGCAGCCCCCCGGGGAACACCCTCCACTTT
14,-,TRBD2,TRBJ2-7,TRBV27,CASNQRGRPYEQYF,TGTGCCAGCAATCAGCGGGGGAGACCTTACGAGCAGTACTTC
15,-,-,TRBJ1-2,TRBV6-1,CASSEGAGRNYGYTF,TGTGCCAGCAGTGAAGGGGCGGGGAGAAACTATGGCTACACCTTC
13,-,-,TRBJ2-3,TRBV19,CASSILVSDTQYF,TGTGCCAGTAGTATACTAGTTTCAGATACGCAGTATTTT
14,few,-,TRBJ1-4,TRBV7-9,CASSGTTLNEKLFF,TGTGCCAGCAGCGGAACGACTCTTAATGAAAAACTGTTTTTT
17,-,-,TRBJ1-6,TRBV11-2,CASSLDTASSYNSPLHF,TGTGCCAGCAGCTTAGATACAGCCAGCTCCTATAATTCACCCCTCCACTTT
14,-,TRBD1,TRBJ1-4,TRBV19,CASSIGQGSEKLFF,TGTGCCAGTAGTATTGGACAGGGGAGTGAAAAACTGTTTTTT
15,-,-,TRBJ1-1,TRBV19,CASSMGGGFNTEAFF,TGTGCCAGTAGTATGGGTGGGGGGTTTAACACTGAAGCTTTCTTT
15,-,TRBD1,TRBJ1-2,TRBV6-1,CASSDPTGGGYGYTF,TGTGCCAGCAGTGACCCGACAGGGGGCGGGTATGGCTACACCTTC
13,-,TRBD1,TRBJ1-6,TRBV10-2,CATQQGANSPLHF,TGCGCCACCCAACAGGGGGCTAATTCACCCCTCCACTTT
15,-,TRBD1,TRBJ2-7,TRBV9,CASSVGTGVLLEQYF,TGTGCCAGCAGCGTCGGGACAGGGGTACTCCTCGAGCAGTACTTC
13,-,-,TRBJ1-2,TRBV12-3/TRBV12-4,CASSWGGNYGYTF,TGTGCCAGCAGTTGGGGGGGTAACTATGGCTACACCTTC